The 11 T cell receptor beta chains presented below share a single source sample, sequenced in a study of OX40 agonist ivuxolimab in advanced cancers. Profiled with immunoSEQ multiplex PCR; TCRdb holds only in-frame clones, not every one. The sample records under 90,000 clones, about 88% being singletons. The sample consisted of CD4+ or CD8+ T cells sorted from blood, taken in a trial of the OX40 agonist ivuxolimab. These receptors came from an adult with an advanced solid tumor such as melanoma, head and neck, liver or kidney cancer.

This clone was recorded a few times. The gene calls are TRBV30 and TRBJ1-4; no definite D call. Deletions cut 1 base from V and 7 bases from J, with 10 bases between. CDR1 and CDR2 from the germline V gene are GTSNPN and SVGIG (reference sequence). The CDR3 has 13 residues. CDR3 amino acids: CAWSATNSEKLFF. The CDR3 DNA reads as TGTGCCTGGAGTGCGACGAATAGTGAAAAACTGTTTTTT.

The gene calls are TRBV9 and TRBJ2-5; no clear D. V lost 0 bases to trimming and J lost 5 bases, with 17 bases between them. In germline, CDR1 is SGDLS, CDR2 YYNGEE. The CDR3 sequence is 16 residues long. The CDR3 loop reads CASSVVSWPPQETQYF. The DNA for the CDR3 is TGTGCCAGCAGCGTAGTAAGCTGGCCACCACAGGAGACCCAGTACTTC.

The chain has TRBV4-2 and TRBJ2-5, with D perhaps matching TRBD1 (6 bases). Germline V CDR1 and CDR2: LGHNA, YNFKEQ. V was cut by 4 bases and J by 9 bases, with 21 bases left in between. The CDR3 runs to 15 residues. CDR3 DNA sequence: TGTGCCAGCAGCCCCCAGGTTGGGGGCAAGGGGTCCCAGTACTTC. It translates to CASSPQVGGKGSQYF.

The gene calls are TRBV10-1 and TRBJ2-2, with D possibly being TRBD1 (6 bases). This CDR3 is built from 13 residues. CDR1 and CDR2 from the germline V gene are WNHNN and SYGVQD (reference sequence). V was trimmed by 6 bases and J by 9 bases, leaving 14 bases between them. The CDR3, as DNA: TGCGCCAGCAGCCTCACAGGGAAGCGGGAGCTGTTTTTT. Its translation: CASSLTGKRELFF.

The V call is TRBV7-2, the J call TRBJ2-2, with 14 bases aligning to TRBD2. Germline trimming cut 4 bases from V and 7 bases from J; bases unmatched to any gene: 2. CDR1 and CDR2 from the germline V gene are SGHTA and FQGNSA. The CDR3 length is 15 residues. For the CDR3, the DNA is TGTGCCAGCAGCTCAGGACTAGCGGGGGGCGGGGAGCTGTTTTTT. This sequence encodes CASSSGLAGGGELFF.

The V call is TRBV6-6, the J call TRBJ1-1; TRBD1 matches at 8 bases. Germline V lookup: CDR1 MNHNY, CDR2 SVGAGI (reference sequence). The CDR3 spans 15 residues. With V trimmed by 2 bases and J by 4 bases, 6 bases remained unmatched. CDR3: CASSYLGQGPTEAFF. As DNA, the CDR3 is TGTGCCAGCAGTTACCTCGGACAGGGCCCCACTGAAGCTTTCTTT.

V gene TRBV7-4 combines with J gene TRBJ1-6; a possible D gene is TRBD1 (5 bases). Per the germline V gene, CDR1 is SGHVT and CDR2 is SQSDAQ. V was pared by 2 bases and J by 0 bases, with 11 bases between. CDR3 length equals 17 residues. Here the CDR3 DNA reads TGTGCCAGCAGCTTAAGAGGGGCACGCTCCTATAATTCACCCCTCCACTTT. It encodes CASSLRGARSYNSPLHF.

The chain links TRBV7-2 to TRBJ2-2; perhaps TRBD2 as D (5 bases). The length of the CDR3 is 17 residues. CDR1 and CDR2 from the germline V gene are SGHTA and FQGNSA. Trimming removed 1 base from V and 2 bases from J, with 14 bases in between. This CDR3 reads CASSLEMGGLNTGELFF. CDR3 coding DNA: TGTGCCAGCAGCTTAGAAATGGGCGGGTTAAACACCGGGGAGCTGTTTTTT.

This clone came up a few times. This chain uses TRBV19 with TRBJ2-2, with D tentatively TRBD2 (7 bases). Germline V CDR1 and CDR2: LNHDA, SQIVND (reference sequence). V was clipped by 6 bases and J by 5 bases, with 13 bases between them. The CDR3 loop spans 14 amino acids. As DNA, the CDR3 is TGTGCCAGTAGAGCCGGGGGGCGGACCGGGGAGCTGTTTTTT. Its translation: CASRAGGRTGELFF.

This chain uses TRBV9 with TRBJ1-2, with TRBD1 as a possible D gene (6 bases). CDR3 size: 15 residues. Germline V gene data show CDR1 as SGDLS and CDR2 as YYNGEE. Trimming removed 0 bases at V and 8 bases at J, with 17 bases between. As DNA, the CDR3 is TGTGCCAGCAGCGTAGGTGGGACATCCCCCTACGGCTACACCTTC. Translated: CASSVGGTSPYGYTF.

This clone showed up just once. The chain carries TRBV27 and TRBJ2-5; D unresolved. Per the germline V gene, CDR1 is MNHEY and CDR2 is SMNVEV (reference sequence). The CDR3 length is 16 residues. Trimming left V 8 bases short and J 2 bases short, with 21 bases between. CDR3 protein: CASGSGILGWQETQYF. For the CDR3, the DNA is TGTGCCAGCGGAAGTGGAATCCTCGGGTGGCAAGAGACCCAGTACTTC.